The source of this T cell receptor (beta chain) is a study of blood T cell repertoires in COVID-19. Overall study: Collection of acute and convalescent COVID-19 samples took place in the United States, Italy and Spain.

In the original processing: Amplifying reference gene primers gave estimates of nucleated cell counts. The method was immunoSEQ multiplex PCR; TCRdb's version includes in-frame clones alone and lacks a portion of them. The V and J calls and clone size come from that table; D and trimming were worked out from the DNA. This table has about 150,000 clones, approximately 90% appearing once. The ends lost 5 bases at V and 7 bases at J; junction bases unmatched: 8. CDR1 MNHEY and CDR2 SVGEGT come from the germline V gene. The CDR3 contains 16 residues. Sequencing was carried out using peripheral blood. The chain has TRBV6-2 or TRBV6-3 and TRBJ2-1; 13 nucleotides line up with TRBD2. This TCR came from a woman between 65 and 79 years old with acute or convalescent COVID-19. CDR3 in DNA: TGTGCCAGCAGTAAAGCCGGGACTAGCGGGGCGAATGAGCAGTTCTTC. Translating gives CASSKAGTSGANEQFF.